A selection of T cell receptor beta chains follows, all from one sample in a study of T cells of healthy individuals. TCRdb redid the calling of the 5' RACE reads with MiXCR, one entry per CDR3 protein. The sample lists approximately 50,000 distinct CDR3 sequences; roughly 15% were seen once. These receptors were collected from a human donor in good health. CDR3s include the opening cysteine and the closing phenylalanine or tryptophan. A D gene is named only where the DNA matches it firmly. Size is omitted from some rows. Given values are once, few, many or a class for expanded clones.

v_call: TRBV6-6; clone_size: .; j_call: TRBJ1-1; d_call: .; cdr3_aa: CASSYSTRGAATEVFF; cdr3_nt: TGTGCCAGCAGTTACTCGACACGGGGGGCAGCGACTGAAGTTTTCTTT
v_call: TRBV5-5; clone_size: many; j_call: TRBJ2-7; d_call: TRBD1; cdr3_aa: CASSLEGTGSYEQYF; cdr3_nt: TGTGCCAGCAGCTTGGAGGGGACAGGGTCCTACGAGCAGTACTTC
v_call: TRBV5-6; clone_size: few; j_call: TRBJ1-5; d_call: TRBD1; cdr3_aa: CASSFGGQGGQPQHF; cdr3_nt: TGTGCCAGCAGCTTCGGCGGGCAGGGGGGTCAGCCCCAGCATTTT
v_call: TRBV30; clone_size: many; j_call: TRBJ1-6; d_call: TRBD1; cdr3_aa: CAWSYWTGETSPLHF; cdr3_nt: TGTGCCTGGAGTTATTGGACAGGGGAAACGTCACCCCTCCACTTT
v_call: TRBV5-8; clone_size: .; j_call: TRBJ1-5; d_call: .; cdr3_aa: CASIQGRISNQPQHF; cdr3_nt: TGTGCCAGCATCCAGGGACGGATTAGCAATCAGCCCCAGCATTTT
v_call: TRBV9; clone_size: many; j_call: TRBJ2-5; d_call: .; cdr3_aa: CASSVTGRETQYF; cdr3_nt: TGTGCCAGCAGCGTAACAGGGAGGGAGACCCAGTACTTC
v_call: TRBV5-1; clone_size: many; j_call: TRBJ2-1; d_call: .; cdr3_aa: CASSEVDSSYNEQFF; cdr3_nt: TGCGCCAGCAGCGAGGTAGACAGTTCCTACAATGAGCAGTTCTTC
v_call: TRBV3-1; clone_size: many; j_call: TRBJ1-4; d_call: .; cdr3_aa: CASSQDNPANEKLFF; cdr3_nt: TGTGCCAGCAGCCAAGACAACCCAGCTAATGAAAAACTGTTTTTT
v_call: TRBV29-1; clone_size: .; j_call: TRBJ2-1; d_call: TRBD2; cdr3_aa: CSAGGDSYNEQFF; cdr3_nt: TGCAGCGCGGGGGGAGACTCCTACAATGAGCAGTTCTTC
v_call: TRBV19; clone_size: many; j_call: TRBJ1-2; d_call: .; cdr3_aa: CASSYLDSNYGYTF; cdr3_nt: TGTGCCAGTAGTTACCTGGACAGTAACTATGGCTACACCTTC
v_call: TRBV13; clone_size: many; j_call: TRBJ2-1; d_call: TRBD2; cdr3_aa: CASSLAASGSNEQFF; cdr3_nt: TGTGCCAGCAGCTTAGCCGCTAGCGGGTCCAATGAGCAGTTCTTC
v_call: TRBV6-2/TRBV6-3; clone_size: few; j_call: TRBJ2-7; d_call: .; cdr3_aa: CASSQVTASSGYEQYF; cdr3_nt: TGTGCCAGCAGCCAAGTGACGGCGTCGTCAGGGTACGAGCAGTACTTC
v_call: TRBV9; clone_size: .; j_call: TRBJ1-4; d_call: .; cdr3_aa: CASSVSAGRDEKLFF; cdr3_nt: TGTGCCAGCAGCGTAAGCGCCGGACGGGATGAAAAACTGTTTTTT
v_call: TRBV7-9; clone_size: .; j_call: TRBJ1-1; d_call: .; cdr3_aa: CASSISTEAFF; cdr3_nt: TGTGCCAGCAGCATCAGCACTGAAGCTTTCTTT
v_call: TRBV4-1; clone_size: .; j_call: TRBJ2-2; d_call: TRBD1; cdr3_aa: CASSPTPGQLNTGELFF; cdr3_nt: TGCGCCAGCAGCCCTACCCCGGGACAGTTAAACACCGGGGAGCTGTTTTTT
v_call: TRBV4-2; clone_size: few; j_call: TRBJ2-3; d_call: TRBD2; cdr3_aa: CASSQDGLGLAHTDTQYF; cdr3_nt: TGTGCCAGCAGCCAAGATGGATTGGGACTAGCGCACACAGATACGCAGTATTTT
v_call: TRBV15; clone_size: many; j_call: TRBJ1-6; d_call: .; cdr3_aa: CATSRGETENSPLHF; cdr3_nt: TGTGCCACCAGCAGAGGCGAGACAGAGAATTCACCCCTCCACTTT
v_call: TRBV6-2/TRBV6-3; clone_size: many; j_call: TRBJ2-1; d_call: .; cdr3_aa: CASSPLNEQFF; cdr3_nt: TGTGCCAGCAGTCCCCTTAATGAGCAGTTCTTC
v_call: TRBV5-1; clone_size: .; j_call: TRBJ2-2; d_call: TRBD1; cdr3_aa: CASSLALNRGLSGELFF; cdr3_nt: TGCGCCAGCAGCTTGGCCCTTAACAGGGGATTAAGCGGGGAGCTGTTTTTT
v_call: TRBV7-2; clone_size: .; j_call: TRBJ1-1; d_call: .; cdr3_aa: CASSLVLSLNTEAFF; cdr3_nt: TGTGCCAGCAGCTTAGTTCTGTCCCTGAACACTGAAGCTTTCTTT
v_call: TRBV6-1; clone_size: .; j_call: TRBJ1-4; d_call: TRBD1; cdr3_aa: CASRLDRGGEKLFF; cdr3_nt: TGTGCCAGCCGACTGGACAGGGGCGGTGAAAAACTGTTTTTT
v_call: TRBV10-3; clone_size: many; j_call: TRBJ2-3; d_call: .; cdr3_aa: CAISEWRGDTDTQYF; cdr3_nt: TGTGCCATCAGTGAGTGGCGGGGCGACACAGATACGCAGTATTTT
v_call: TRBV19; clone_size: many; j_call: TRBJ1-4; d_call: .; cdr3_aa: CAARGPQTNEKLFF; cdr3_nt: TGTGCCGCCCGGGGCCCTCAAACTAATGAAAAACTGTTTTTT
v_call: TRBV7-2; clone_size: many; j_call: TRBJ2-3; d_call: .; cdr3_aa: CASSSQGGAGTDTQYF; cdr3_nt: TGTGCCAGCAGCTCCCAAGGGGGGGCCGGCACAGATACGCAGTATTTT
v_call: TRBV5-1; clone_size: few; j_call: TRBJ1-4; d_call: .; cdr3_aa: CASSLAADEKLFF; cdr3_nt: TGCGCCAGCAGCTTGGCCGCTGATGAAAAACTGTTTTTT
v_call: TRBV19; clone_size: many; j_call: TRBJ1-2; d_call: .; cdr3_aa: CASSPNRGAAAGVGYTF; cdr3_nt: TGTGCCAGTAGTCCGAACCGGGGTGCGGCAGCGGGCGTTGGCTACACCTTC
v_call: TRBV12-3/TRBV12-4; clone_size: many; j_call: TRBJ2-2; d_call: .; cdr3_aa: CASSFLITGELFF; cdr3_nt: TGTGCCAGCAGCTTCCTTATTACCGGGGAGCTGTTTTTT
v_call: TRBV3-2; clone_size: many; j_call: TRBJ2-3; d_call: .; cdr3_aa: CASSLDRGSLPDTQYF; cdr3_nt: TGTGCCAGCAGCCTTGACAGGGGGTCTCTCCCAGATACGCAGTATTTT
v_call: TRBV19; clone_size: many; j_call: TRBJ1-1; d_call: .; cdr3_aa: CATGRRDGGTEAFF; cdr3_nt: TGTGCCACGGGGCGGAGGGATGGCGGCACTGAAGCTTTCTTT
v_call: TRBV5-6; clone_size: .; j_call: TRBJ2-1; d_call: .; cdr3_aa: CASSYRFVGRENEQFF; cdr3_nt: TGTGCCAGCAGCTACAGGTTTGTGGGGCGGGAAAATGAGCAGTTCTTC
v_call: TRBV2; clone_size: .; j_call: TRBJ2-5; d_call: .; cdr3_aa: CASSGGRQETQYF; cdr3_nt: TGTGCCAGCAGTGGGGGGCGTCAAGAGACCCAGTACTTC
v_call: TRBV20-1; clone_size: few; j_call: TRBJ2-5; d_call: .; cdr3_aa: CSARAPPRLGETQYF; cdr3_nt: TGCAGTGCTAGGGCGCCCCCCCGCTTGGGGGAGACCCAGTACTTC
v_call: TRBV5-1; clone_size: few; j_call: TRBJ2-3; d_call: .; cdr3_aa: CASSLGEHTDTQYF; cdr3_nt: TGCGCCAGCAGCCTGGGCGAACACACAGATACGCAGTATTTT
v_call: TRBV24-1; clone_size: few; j_call: TRBJ1-1; d_call: .; cdr3_aa: CATSDSGSKNTEAFF; cdr3_nt: TGTGCCACCAGTGATTCGGGCAGTAAGAACACTGAAGCTTTCTTT
v_call: TRBV6-6; clone_size: .; j_call: TRBJ2-2; d_call: TRBD2; cdr3_aa: CASTPGLGLAGPMGGELFF; cdr3_nt: TGTGCCAGCACCCCGGGTCTGGGACTAGCGGGACCCATGGGCGGGGAGCTGTTTTTT
v_call: TRBV3-1; clone_size: .; j_call: TRBJ2-7; d_call: .; cdr3_aa: CASSSGPWKGTYEQYF; cdr3_nt: TGTGCCAGCAGTTCCGGGCCCTGGAAGGGAACCTACGAGCAGTACTTC
v_call: TRBV12-3/TRBV12-4; clone_size: many; j_call: TRBJ2-7; d_call: .; cdr3_aa: CASSSGYEQYF; cdr3_nt: TGTGCCAGCAGTTCGGGGTACGAGCAGTACTTC